A selection of T cell receptor beta chains follows, all from one sample in a study of blood T cell repertoires in COVID-19. Libraries were prepared by immunoSEQ multiplex PCR; TCRdb keeps only in-frame clonotypes and omits some of them. The sample has hundreds of thousands of clones; roughly nine tenths are singletons. Sequenced sample: PBMCs or T cells enriched from blood (not recorded which). The receptors come from a woman aged 18 to 35 with acute COVID-19. Both conserved end residues are part of each CDR3. Each record gives: J gene, clone size, D gene, V gene, CDR3 protein, CDR3 DNA. The D gene is left open where the match is weak. Clone size is shown for a subset of rows, as once, few, many or a class of expanded clone.

TRBJ1-2	few	TRBD1	TRBV15	CATSTRTGGGYTF	TGTGCCACCAGCACAAGGACAGGGGGAGGCTACACCTTC
TRBJ1-1	NA	TRBD1	TRBV9	CASSAFGTGVATEAFF	TGTGCCAGCAGCGCCTTCGGGACAGGTGTAGCCACTGAAGCTTTCTTT
TRBJ2-7	NA	TRBD1	TRBV2	CASSEFRDRQFGEQYF	TGTGCCAGCAGTGAATTCAGGGACAGGCAATTCGGCGAGCAGTACTTC
TRBJ2-7	NA	TRBD1	TRBV2	CASWTGSEYEQYF	TGTGCCAGCTGGACAGGGTCTGAGTACGAGCAGTACTTC
TRBJ2-7	NA	TRBD1	TRBV11-2	CASSMGQGIYEQYF	TGTGCCAGCAGCATGGGACAGGGAATATACGAGCAGTACTTC
TRBJ2-7	NA	TRBD1	TRBV30	CAWMDRSGEQYF	TGTGCCTGGATGGACAGGTCCGGGGAGCAGTACTTC
TRBJ1-2	NA	TRBD1	TRBV30	CAWSRQGEGYGYTF	TGTGCCTGGAGTCGACAGGGTGAGGGATATGGCTACACCTTC
TRBJ1-2	NA	TRBD1	TRBV6-5	CASSKPGQGFGYTF	TGTGCCAGCAGTAAGCCGGGACAGGGGTTTGGCTACACCTTC
TRBJ2-1	NA	NA	TRBV5-1	CASSLARGNEQFF	TGCGCCAGCAGCTTGGCCCGGGGTAATGAGCAGTTCTTC
TRBJ1-1	NA	NA	TRBV19	CASSIGRAPSGTEAFF	TGTGCCAGTAGTATCGGCAGGGCTCCATCGGGCACTGAAGCTTTCTTT
TRBJ2-7	NA	NA	TRBV6-2/TRBV6-3	CASSYHQLPYEQYF	TGTGCCAGCAGTTACCACCAGTTGCCCTACGAGCAGTACTTC
TRBJ1-1	NA	TRBD1	TRBV12-3/TRBV12-4	CASTGTGGTEAFF	TGTGCCAGCACCGGGACAGGGGGCACTGAAGCTTTCTTT
TRBJ1-2	NA	NA	TRBV15	CATSRDYMTGGNPRGGASDGYTF	TGTGCCACCAGCAGAGATTATATGACGGGAGGAAACCCTAGGGGGGGCGCGTCTGATGGCTACACCTTC
TRBJ2-3	NA	NA	TRBV4-3	CASSQGERAGEGDTQYF	TGCGCCAGCAGCCAAGGAGAGAGAGCGGGTGAGGGGGATACGCAGTATTTT
TRBJ1-6	NA	NA	TRBV7-2	CASSLAMSGSPLHF	TGTGCCAGCAGCTTAGCTATGAGCGGTTCACCCCTCCACTTT
TRBJ2-1	NA	TRBD1	TRBV12-5	CASGPTGQVVYVAEAREQFF	TGTGCTAGTGGTCCTACGGGACAGGTGGTTTACGTAGCGGAGGCCCGTGAGCAGTTCTTC
TRBJ1-1	NA	TRBD1	TRBV10-2	CASSESDRGDTEAFF	TGCGCCAGCAGTGAGTCGGACAGGGGGGACACTGAAGCTTTCTTT
TRBJ2-1	NA	TRBD1	TRBV19	CASSMRQGIRNEQFF	TGTGCCAGTAGTATGAGACAGGGAATAAGGAATGAGCAGTTCTTC
TRBJ2-1	NA	TRBD2	TRBV5-4	CASSAAGGLGEQFF	TGTGCCAGCAGCGCAGCGGGGGGGCTGGGTGAGCAGTTCTTC
TRBJ1-3	NA	NA	TRBV5-1	CASSQGGNTIYF	TGCGCCAGCTCCCAGGGTGGAAACACCATATATTTT
TRBJ1-4	NA	TRBD1	TRBV6-5	CASRRQGRREKLFF	TGTGCCAGCAGGAGACAGGGGAGGCGGGAAAAACTGTTTTTT
TRBJ1-1	few	TRBD1	TRBV7-9	CASQQGTDNTEAFF	TGTGCCAGTCAACAGGGGACTGACAACACTGAAGCTTTCTTT
TRBJ2-2	NA	TRBD1	TRBV18	CASSPFRLGTANTGELFF	TGTGCCAGCTCACCCTTCCGTCTAGGGACAGCGAACACCGGGGAGCTGTTTTTT
TRBJ1-1	few	NA	TRBV18	CASSLLYEEGQDTEAFF	TGTGCCAGCTCCCTACTCTACGAGGAGGGGCAGGACACTGAAGCTTTCTTT
TRBJ2-1	NA	TRBD1	TRBV6-2/TRBV6-3	CASSLTGTVYNEQFF	TGTGCCAGCAGTTTAACCGGGACAGTATACAATGAGCAGTTCTTC